The entry that follows covers one T cell receptor beta chain sequence. Sample treatment: oral pan-JAK inhibitor, 5-10 mg twice daily. Both CD4+ and CD8+ T cells were separated by sorting PBMCs. Sequencing used cDNA as its template, made by extracting RNA and reverse transcribing it. Method: immunoSEQ multiplex PCR; TCRdb's copy keeps in-frame clones and lacks some. Of 150,000 to 250,000 clones in the sample, approximately 60% were seen once. The data belong to a study of CD8+ T cells in alopecia areata. Looking at the study overall: Patients received oral tofacitinib, 5 to 10 mg twice daily, for moderate-to-severe alopecia areata.

There are 20 residues in the CDR3. Germline values: CDR1 MGHRA, CDR2 YSYEKL. V was trimmed by 1 base and J by 4 bases, leaving 26 bases between them. This receptor was obtained from a human donor with alopecia areata. The chain uses TRBV4-1 and TRBJ1-5; tentative D call: TRBD1 (5 bases). The sequencing here drew on CD4+ T cells sorted from blood, taken at week 4, from a patient treated with tofacitinib. The CDR3 loop is CASSQVSIRQTLNPNQPQHF. Here the CDR3 DNA reads TGCGCCAGCAGCCAAGTTTCCATCCGACAGACCCTAAACCCTAATCAGCCCCAGCATTTT.